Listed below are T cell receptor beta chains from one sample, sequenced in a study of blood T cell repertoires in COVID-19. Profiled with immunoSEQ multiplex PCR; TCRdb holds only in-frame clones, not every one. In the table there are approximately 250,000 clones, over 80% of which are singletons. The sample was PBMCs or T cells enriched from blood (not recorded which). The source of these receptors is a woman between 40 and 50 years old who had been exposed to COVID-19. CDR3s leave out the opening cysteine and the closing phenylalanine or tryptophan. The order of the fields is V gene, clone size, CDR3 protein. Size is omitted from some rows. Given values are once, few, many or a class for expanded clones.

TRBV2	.	ASVREPSTDTQY
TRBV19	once	ASRSADRGSEQY
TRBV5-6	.	ASSWDSVYNEQF
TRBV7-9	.	ASSPRESGSRY
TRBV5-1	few	ASSSGGGANSPLH
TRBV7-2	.	ASSLEPGQKQPQH
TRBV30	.	AWSPQGTTEAF
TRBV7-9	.	ASSLADRGHGYT
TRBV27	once	ASMWEGGPLETQY
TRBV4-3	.	ASSRGELNTGELF
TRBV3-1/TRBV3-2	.	ASSVNRDRGLSSNQPQH
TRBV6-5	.	ASMKGVGYGYT